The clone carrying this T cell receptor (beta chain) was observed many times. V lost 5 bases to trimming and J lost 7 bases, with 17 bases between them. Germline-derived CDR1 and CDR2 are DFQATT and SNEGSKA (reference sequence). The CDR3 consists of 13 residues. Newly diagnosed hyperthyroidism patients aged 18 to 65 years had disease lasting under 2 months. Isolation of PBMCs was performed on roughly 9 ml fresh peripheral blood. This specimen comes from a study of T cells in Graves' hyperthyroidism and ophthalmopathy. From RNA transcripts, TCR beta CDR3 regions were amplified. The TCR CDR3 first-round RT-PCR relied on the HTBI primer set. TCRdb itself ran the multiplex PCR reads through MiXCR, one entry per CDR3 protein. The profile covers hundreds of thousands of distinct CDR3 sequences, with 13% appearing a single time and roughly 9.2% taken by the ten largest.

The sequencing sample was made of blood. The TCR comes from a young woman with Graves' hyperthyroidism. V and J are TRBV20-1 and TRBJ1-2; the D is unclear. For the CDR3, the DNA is TGCAGTGCTTGGCGTCAGCTCCCCCTTGGCTACACCTTC. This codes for CSAWRQLPLGYTF.